Below, 21 T cell receptor beta chains from the same sample are listed, as sequenced in a study of blood T cell repertoires in COVID-19. Profiling relied on immunoSEQ multiplex PCR, and the TCRdb table lists in-frame clones only, not all of them. The sample consists of under 65,000 clones, 81% of them appearing once. The sequencing sample was made of peripheral blood. The origin of the receptors is a woman aged 55 to 70 with acute or convalescent COVID-19.

The CDR3 is CASSIRGGTQETQYF. In nucleotides, the CDR3 is TGTGCCAGCAGCATCCGTGGAGGGACCCAAGAGACCCAGTACTTC. The rearrangement links TRBV5-6 to TRBJ2-5; D perhaps matches TRBD2 (6 bases). Trimming stripped 4 bases from V and 1 base from J, with 14 bases between. Germline loops: CDR1 SGHDT, CDR2 YYEEEE. This CDR3 contains 15 residues.

The chain combines TRBV4-1 with TRBJ2-1, with TRBD2 matching over 8 bases. The V segment lost 3 bases and the J segment 7 bases; nucleotides outside the gene matches: 5. This CDR3 is built from 14 residues. Germline V gene lookup returns CDR1 MGHRA and CDR2 YSYEKL. CDR3 protein: CASSQGGRLNEQFF. The CDR3 region has the DNA TGCGCCAGCAGCCAGGGCGGGAGGCTTAATGAGCAGTTCTTC.

The V and J genes are TRBV18 and TRBJ1-6; 8 bases match TRBD1. The V segment lost 5 bases and the J segment 5 bases; nucleotides outside the gene matches: 5. Germline V CDR1 and CDR2: KGHSH, LQKENI. The CDR3 is 15 amino acids. The CDR3 reads CASSIKQGDNSPLHF. The CDR3 DNA reads as TGTGCCAGCTCAATCAAACAGGGGGATAATTCACCCCTCCACTTT. Based on the CDR3 plus reference TRBV18 and TRBJ1-6, the full variable domain is NAGVMQNPRHLVRRRGQEARLRCSPMKGHSHVYWYRQLPEEGLKFMVYLQKENIIDESGMPKERFSAEFPKEGPSILRIQQVVRGDSAAYFCASSIKQGDNSPLHFGNGTRLTVT.

The chain couples TRBV30 to TRBJ2-7, with unresolved D. This CDR3 has 12 residues. Trimming stripped 6 bases from V and 2 bases from J, with 11 bases between. Germline V gives CDR1 GTSNPN, CDR2 SVGIG (reference sequence). The CDR3 DNA follows: TGTGCCTGCACGGTGGTGACCTACGAGCAGTACTTC. Protein: CACTVVTYEQYF.

This clone was observed a few times. V gene TRBV18 combines with J gene TRBJ1-5; 7 nucleotides match TRBD1. The CDR3 sequence is 15 residues long. V dropped 0 bases and J dropped 4; count of bases not matched to a gene: 3. Germline loops: CDR1 KGHSH, CDR2 LQKENI. The CDR3 nucleotides read TGTGCCAGCTCACCACCGGGACAGACAAATCAGCCCCAGCATTTT. Its protein is CASSPPGQTNQPQHF.

V usage is TRBV6-5 and J usage is TRBJ1-1, with D perhaps matching TRBD1 (5 bases). CDR1 is MNHEY and CDR2 is SVGAGI in the germline V gene. V was trimmed by 2 bases and J by 6 bases, leaving 10 bases between them. The CDR3 loop spans 13 amino acids. In nucleotides, the CDR3 is TGTGCCAGCAGTTACGGCAGGGTACCTGAAGCTTTCTTT. Encoded protein: CASSYGRVPEAFF.

The table lists this clone with a few counts. The rearrangement joins TRBV7-2 to TRBJ1-4; possibly TRBD1 for D (6 bases). Trimming cost V 1 base and J 8 bases, with 11 bases left between them. Germline V lookup: CDR1 SGHTA, CDR2 FQGNSA. CDR3 size: 14 residues. The CDR3 DNA reads as TGTGCCAGCAGCTTAGGGGGGCGCGAGGAAAAACTGTTTTTT. Its translation: CASSLGGREEKLFF.

The gene calls are TRBV3-1 (or the pseudogene TRBV3-2) and TRBJ1-1; TRBD1 agrees at 7 bases. This CDR3 spans 15 amino acids. V was clipped by 4 bases and J by 5 bases; unmatched bases: 10. The germline CDR1 and CDR2 sequences are LGHDT and YNNKEL (reference sequence). The CDR3: CASSPGQVAWTEAFF. CDR3 bases: TGTGCCAGCAGCCCCGGACAGGTGGCGTGGACTGAAGCTTTCTTT.

With regard to this clone: Relative to the germline gene, one junction end is altered; a read error may explain this. This sequence joins TRBV27 and TRBJ2-1, with a weak D call TRBD1 (5 bases). Germline V lookup: CDR1 MNHEY, CDR2 SMNVEV (reference sequence). The CDR3 contains 14 residues. Here the CDR3 DNA reads TGTGCCACCAGTCAGGGTAGATCCTACAATGAGCAGTTCTTC. Translated: CATSQGRSYNEQFF.

This chain links TRBV6-5 with TRBJ1-1; no firm D call. CDR1 MNHEY and CDR2 SVGAGI come from the germline V gene. There are 13 residues in the CDR3. Between the trimmed V and J ends, which lost 6 bases and 8 bases, there was a span of 16 bases. The CDR3 loop reads CASSTRGRNEAFF. For the CDR3, the DNA is TGTGCCAGCAGCACTAGAGGGAGGAACGAAGCTTTCTTT.

The rearrangement uses TRBV28 and TRBJ1-3; a possible D gene is TRBD1 (6 bases). This CDR3 is 16 amino acids long. V was pared by 5 bases and J by 0 bases, with 14 bases between. The V gene's germline CDR1 is MDHEN and CDR2 SYDVKM. As DNA, the CDR3 is TGTGCCAGCAGTCTCGCTTCAGGGGTCTCTGGAAACACCATATATTTT. Amino acid sequence: CASSLASGVSGNTIYF.

The V and J genes are TRBV7-8 and TRBJ1-5, with 9 bases fitting TRBD1. This CDR3 is 16 amino acids long. With V trimmed by 5 bases and J by 6 bases, 11 bases remained unmatched. CDR1 is SGHVS, CDR2 FQNEAQ, per germline. Here the CDR3 reads CASSGGTGYLGQPQHF. The CDR3 bases are TGTGCCAGCAGCGGAGGGACAGGGTATTTGGGTCAGCCCCAGCATTTT.

The rearrangement joins TRBV9 to TRBJ1-5, with TRBD1 matching over 12 bases. In germline, CDR1 is SGDLS, CDR2 YYNGEE. This CDR3 region has 15 residues. The junction had 3 bases not matched to a gene; V was cut back by 2 bases and J by 6 bases. DNA for the CDR3: TGTGCCAGCAGCGTGGGGACAGGGGGCAGTCAGCCCCAGCATTTT. Its protein product is CASSVGTGGSQPQHF.

CDR3 protein: CSVTDTYEQYF. CDR3 bases: TGCAGCGTTACCGACACTTACGAGCAGTACTTC. The chain recombines TRBV29-1 with TRBJ2-7; D is undetermined. This CDR3 region has 11 residues. The germline V and J ends were trimmed by 5 bases and 4 bases, with 9 bases remaining between them. Per germline, CDR1 SQVTM and CDR2 ANQGSEA.

The chain recombines TRBV19 with TRBJ1-4; tentatively, D is TRBD1 (5 bases). In germline, CDR1 is LNHDA, CDR2 SQIVND (reference sequence). The CDR3 spans 16 residues. The ends were cut back, 2 bases at V and 3 bases at J, with 13 bases in the middle. The CDR3 DNA reads TGTGCCAGTAGTATATTAACCTCCAGGGCTAATGAAAAACTGTTTTTT. Protein: CASSILTSRANEKLFF.

The CDR3 DNA sequence: TGTGCCAGCAGCCAAGACTCACTAGCGGGTTCCAAAAACATTCAGTACTTC. Protein: CASSQDSLAGSKNIQYF. The chain links TRBV14 to TRBJ2-4; 9 bases fit TRBD2. CDR1 is SGHDN, CDR2 FVKESK, per germline. This CDR3 is 17 amino acids long. Germline trimming cut 0 bases from V and 2 bases from J; bases unmatched to any gene: 5.

V is TRBV6-6 and J is TRBJ2-1, with TRBD1 identical over 7 bases. The junction had 3 bases not matched to a gene; V was cut back by 0 bases and J by 4 bases. Germline lookup yields CDR1 MNHNY and CDR2 SVGAGI (reference sequence). This CDR3 is built from 15 residues. CDR3 DNA sequence: TGTGCCAGCAGTTACTCTGGACAGGCTTACAATGAGCAGTTCTTC. It codes for CASSYSGQAYNEQFF.

The rearrangement joins TRBV5-1 to TRBJ2-7; a possible D gene is TRBD2 (6 bases). Trimming removed 1 base at V and 5 bases at J, with 16 bases between. CDR1 is SGHRS and CDR2 is YFSETQ in the germline V gene. CDR3 size: 15 residues. CDR3 DNA: TGCGCCAGCAGCTTGTTAACGGGCGGGATGGACGAGCAGTACTTC. Its protein product is CASSLLTGGMDEQYF.

The chain is built from TRBV6-5 and TRBJ2-7, with TRBD1 as a possible D gene (5 bases). The germline gives CDR1 MNHEY, CDR2 SVGAGI. The CDR3 has 14 residues. Trimming left V 4 bases short and J 7 bases short, with 17 bases between. CDR3 protein: CASSSTRVLGEQYF. DNA of the CDR3: TGTGCCAGCAGTTCCACCAGGGTCCTAGGGGAGCAGTACTTC.

The V and J genes are TRBV19 and TRBJ1-5; possible D gene TRBD1, 6 bases. This CDR3 contains 14 residues. Germline V gives CDR1 LNHDA, CDR2 SQIVND (reference sequence). With 3 bases removed from V and 5 bases from J, the gap between germline ends came to 11 bases. This chain's CDR3 is CASSIISGDQPQHF. The CDR3 DNA sequence: TGTGCCAGTAGTATTATCTCAGGGGATCAGCCCCAGCATTTT.

The chain recombines TRBV7-2 with TRBJ2-5; 9 nucleotides match TRBD2. J was trimmed by 0 bases and V by 1 base; bases with no gene match: 6. This CDR3 is 17 amino acids long. Germline assignment: CDR1 SGHTA and CDR2 FQGNSA. The CDR3 reads CASSLGLAGSYQETQYF. CDR3 sequence (DNA): TGTGCCAGCAGCTTAGGGCTAGCGGGGTCATACCAAGAGACCCAGTACTTC.